This TCR beta chain was sequenced during a study of tumor-infiltrating lymphocytes in primary liver carcinoma. The blood RNA (from unsorted whole blood) was obtained, and germline DNA was also extracted. With chronic HBV infection, the patients were also treatment-naive. TCR beta cDNA came from about 470 ng total RNA, primed with a constant-region primer. Library construction for TCR beta comprised three nested multiplex PCR rounds performed with slightly modified ARM-PCR. The two initial PCR rounds, roughly 9 cycles each, used TRBV1-TRBV30 forward and C-beta reverse primers. TCRdb called the multiplex PCR reads again in MiXCR, with one record for every CDR3 protein. The sample lists approximately 330,000 distinct CDR3 sequences; about 61% were seen once. The CDR3 length is 13 residues. V was shortened by 8 bases and J by 3 bases, with 14 bases between the two germline ends.

The chain couples TRBV12-3 or TRBV12-4 to TRBJ2-7; possibly TRBD2 for D (6 bases). The sequence derives from a middle-aged man with primary liver carcinoma and hepatitis B virus infection. The sample comprised peripheral blood. The CDR3: CASGPSDNYEQYF. In DNA form, the CDR3 reads TGTGCCAGCGGACCTAGCGACAACTACGAGCAGTACTTC.